The sequence of this TCR beta chain was determined in a study of response to subunit inactivated influenza vaccine. Study-wide results and limits: Authors suggested that a seasonal influenza vaccination recruits few new T cells each time.

This clonotype showed up just a few times. Its antigen is as yet unknown. Using its own MiXCR run on the RT-PCR reads, TCRdb lists one record per CDR3 protein. The sample contains more than 600,000 distinct CDR3 sequences, 15% to 20% of which appear only once. This CDR3 is built from 16 residues. Germline values: CDR1 DFQATT, CDR2 SNEGSKA (reference sequence). Unmatched junction bases numbered 8, after V lost 1 base and J lost 0 bases. The chain employs TRBV20-1 and TRBJ1-1; 7 nucleotides agree with TRBD1. The clonotype originates from a man in his fifties who received an inactivated influenza vaccine. Sequenced here: PBMCs from blood, sampled 4 to 6 days after vaccination. CDR3 DNA: TGCAGTGCTAGAGTCCCAGGGGGAGGGATGAACACTGAAGCTTTCTTT. This sequence encodes CSARVPGGGMNTEAFF.